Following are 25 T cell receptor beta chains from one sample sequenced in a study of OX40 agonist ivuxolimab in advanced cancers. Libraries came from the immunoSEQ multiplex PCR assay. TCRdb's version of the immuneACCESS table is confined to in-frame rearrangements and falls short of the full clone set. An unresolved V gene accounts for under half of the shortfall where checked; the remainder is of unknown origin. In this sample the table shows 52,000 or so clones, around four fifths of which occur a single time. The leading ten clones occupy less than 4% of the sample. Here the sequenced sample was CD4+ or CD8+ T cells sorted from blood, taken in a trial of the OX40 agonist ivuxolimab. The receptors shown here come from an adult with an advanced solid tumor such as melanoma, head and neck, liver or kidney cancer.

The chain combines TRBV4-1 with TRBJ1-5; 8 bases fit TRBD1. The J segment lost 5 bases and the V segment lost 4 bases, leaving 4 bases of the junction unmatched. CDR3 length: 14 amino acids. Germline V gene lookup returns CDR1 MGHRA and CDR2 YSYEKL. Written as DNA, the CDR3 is TGCGCCAGCAGCCTGGACAGGGACGATCAGCCCCAGCATTTT. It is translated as CASSLDRDDQPQHF.

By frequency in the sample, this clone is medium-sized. The CDR3 region is CASSLSFTRYGYTF. In nucleotides, the CDR3 is TGTGCCAGCAGCTTATCTTTCACACGCTATGGCTACACCTTC. The V gene is TRBV7-9, the J gene TRBJ1-2; D not certain. Germline V gives CDR1 SEHNR, CDR2 FQNEAQ (reference sequence). V was cut by 2 bases and J by 4 bases, with 11 bases left in between. This CDR3 is built from 14 residues.

DNA for the CDR3: TGTGCCAGCAGCCCACTTATCTCTGGAAACACCATATATTTT. The encoded protein is CASSPLISGNTIYF. This rearrangement joins TRBV2 to TRBJ1-3; D is ambiguous. In germline, CDR1 is SNHLY, CDR2 FYNNEI. V dropped 6 bases and J dropped 0 bases, with 9 bases sitting between them. The CDR3 consists of 14 residues.

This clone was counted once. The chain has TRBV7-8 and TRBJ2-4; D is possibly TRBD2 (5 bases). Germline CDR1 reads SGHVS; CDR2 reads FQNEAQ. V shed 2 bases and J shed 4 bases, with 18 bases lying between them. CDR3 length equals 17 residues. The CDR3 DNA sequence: TGTGCCAGCAGCTTATTAAAGGCCCGGGATTCAAAAAACATTCAGTACTTC. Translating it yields CASSLLKARDSKNIQYF. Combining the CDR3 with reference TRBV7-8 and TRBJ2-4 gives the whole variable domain GAGVSQSPRYKVAKRGQDVALRCDPISGHVSLFWYQQALGQGPEFLTYFQNEAQLDKSGLPSDRFFAERPEGSVSTLKIQRTQQEDSAVYLCASSLLKARDSKNIQYFGAGTRLSVL.

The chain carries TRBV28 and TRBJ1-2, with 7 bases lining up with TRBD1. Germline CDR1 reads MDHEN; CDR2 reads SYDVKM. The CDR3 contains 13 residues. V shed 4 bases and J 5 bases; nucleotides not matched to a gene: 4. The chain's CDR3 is CASSSSRGYGYTF. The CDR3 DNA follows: TGTGCCAGCAGTTCCTCCAGGGGGTATGGCTACACCTTC.

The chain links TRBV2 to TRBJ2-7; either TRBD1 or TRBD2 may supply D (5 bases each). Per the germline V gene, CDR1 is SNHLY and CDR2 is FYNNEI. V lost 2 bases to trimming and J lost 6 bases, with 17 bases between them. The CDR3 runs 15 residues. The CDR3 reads CASSETGPMASEQYF. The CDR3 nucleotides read TGTGCCAGCAGTGAAACGGGACCGATGGCGTCCGAGCAGTACTTC.

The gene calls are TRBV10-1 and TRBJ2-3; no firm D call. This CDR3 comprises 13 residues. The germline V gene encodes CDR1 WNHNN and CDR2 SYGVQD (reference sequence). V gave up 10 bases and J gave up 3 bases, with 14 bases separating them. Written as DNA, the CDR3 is TGCGCCAAATCACACCTCCGGACAGATACGCAGTATTTT. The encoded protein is CAKSHLRTDTQYF.

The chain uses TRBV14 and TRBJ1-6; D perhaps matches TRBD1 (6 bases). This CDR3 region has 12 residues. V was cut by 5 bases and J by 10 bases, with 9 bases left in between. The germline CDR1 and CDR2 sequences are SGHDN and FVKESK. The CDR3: CASSGRGSPLHF. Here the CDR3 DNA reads TGTGCCAGCAGCGGCAGGGGCTCACCCCTCCACTTT.

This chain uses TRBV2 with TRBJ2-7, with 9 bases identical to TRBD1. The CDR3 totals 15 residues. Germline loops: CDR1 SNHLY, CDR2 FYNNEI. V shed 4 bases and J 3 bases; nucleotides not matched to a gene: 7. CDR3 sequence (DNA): TGTGCCAGCAGTGGAACAGGGGGCGATAACTACGAGCAGTACTTC. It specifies CASSGTGGDNYEQYF.

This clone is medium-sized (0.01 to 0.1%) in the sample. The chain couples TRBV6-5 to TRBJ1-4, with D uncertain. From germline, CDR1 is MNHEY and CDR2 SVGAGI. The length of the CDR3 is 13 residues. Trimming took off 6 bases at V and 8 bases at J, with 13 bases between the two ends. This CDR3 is CASRDGRNEKLFF. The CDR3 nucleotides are TGTGCCAGCAGGGACGGGAGGAACGAAAAACTGTTTTTT.

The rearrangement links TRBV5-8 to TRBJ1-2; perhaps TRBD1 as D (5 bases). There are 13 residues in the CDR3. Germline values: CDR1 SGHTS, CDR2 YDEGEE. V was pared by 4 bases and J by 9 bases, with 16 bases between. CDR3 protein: CASSQPGGESYTF. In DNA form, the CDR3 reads TGTGCCAGCAGCCAGCCGGGAGGGGAAAGCTACACCTTC.

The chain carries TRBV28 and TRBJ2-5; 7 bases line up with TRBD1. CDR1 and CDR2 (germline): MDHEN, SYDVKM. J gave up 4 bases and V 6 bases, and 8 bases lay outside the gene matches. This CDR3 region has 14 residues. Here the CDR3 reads CASRLQQGRETQYF. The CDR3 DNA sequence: TGTGCCAGCAGATTGCAACAGGGGCGAGAGACCCAGTACTTC.

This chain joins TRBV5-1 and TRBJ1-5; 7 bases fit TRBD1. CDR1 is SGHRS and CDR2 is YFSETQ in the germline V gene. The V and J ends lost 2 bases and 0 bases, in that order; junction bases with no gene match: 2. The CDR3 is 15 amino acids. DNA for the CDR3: TGCGCCAGCAGCTTACAGGGGAATAGCAATCAGCCCCAGCATTTT. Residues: CASSLQGNSNQPQHF.

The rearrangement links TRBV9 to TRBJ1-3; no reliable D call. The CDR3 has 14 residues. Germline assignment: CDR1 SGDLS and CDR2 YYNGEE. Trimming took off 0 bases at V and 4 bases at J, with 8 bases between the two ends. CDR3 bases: TGTGCCAGCAGCGTAGGGATCTCCGGAAACACCATATATTTT. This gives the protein CASSVGISGNTIYF. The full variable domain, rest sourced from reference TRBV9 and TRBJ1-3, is DSGVTQTPKHLITATGQRVTLRCSPRSGDLSVYWYQQSLDQGLQFLIQYYNGEERAKGNILERFSAQQFPDLHSELNLSSLELGDSALYFCASSVGISGNTIYFGEGSWLTVV.

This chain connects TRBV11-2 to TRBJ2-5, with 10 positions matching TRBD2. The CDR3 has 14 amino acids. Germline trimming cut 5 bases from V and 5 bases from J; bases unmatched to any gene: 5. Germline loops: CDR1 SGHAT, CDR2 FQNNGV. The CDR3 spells CASSRSGGDETQYF. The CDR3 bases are TGTGCCAGCAGCCGCAGCGGGGGGGACGAGACCCAGTACTTC.

As DNA, the CDR3 is TGCGCCAGCAGCCGAACCCCCGTGGCTGGAAACACCATATATTTT. Its translation: CASSRTPVAGNTIYF. V gene TRBV4-1 combines with J gene TRBJ1-3; no firm D call. Trimming took off 4 bases at V and 2 bases at J, with 12 bases between the two ends. The CDR3 contains 15 residues. Germline CDR1 and CDR2: MGHRA and YSYEKL.

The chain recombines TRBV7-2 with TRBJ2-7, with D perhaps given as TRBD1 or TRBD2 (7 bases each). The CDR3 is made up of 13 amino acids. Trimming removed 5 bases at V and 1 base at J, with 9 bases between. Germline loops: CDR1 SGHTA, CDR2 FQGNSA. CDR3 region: CASSQGGSYEQYF. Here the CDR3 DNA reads TGTGCCAGCAGCCAGGGGGGGTCCTACGAGCAGTACTTC.

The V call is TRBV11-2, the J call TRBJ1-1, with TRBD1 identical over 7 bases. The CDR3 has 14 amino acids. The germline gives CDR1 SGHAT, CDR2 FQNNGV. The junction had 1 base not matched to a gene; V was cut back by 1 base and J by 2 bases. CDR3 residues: CASSLGQGNTEAFF. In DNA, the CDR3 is TGTGCCAGCAGCTTAGGACAGGGAAACACTGAAGCTTTCTTT.

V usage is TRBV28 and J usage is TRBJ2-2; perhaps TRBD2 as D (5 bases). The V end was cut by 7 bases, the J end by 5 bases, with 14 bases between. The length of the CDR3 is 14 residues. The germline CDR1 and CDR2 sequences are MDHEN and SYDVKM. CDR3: CASTTDLLTGELFF. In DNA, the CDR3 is TGTGCCAGCACCACGGACTTACTAACCGGGGAGCTGTTTTTT.

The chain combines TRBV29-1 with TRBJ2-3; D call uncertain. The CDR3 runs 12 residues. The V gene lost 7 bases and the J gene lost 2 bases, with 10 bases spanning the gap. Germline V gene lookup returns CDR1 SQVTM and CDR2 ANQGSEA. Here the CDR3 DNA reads TGCAGCGCCTTCGTGGACACAGATACGCAGTATTTT. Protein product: CSAFVDTDTQYF.

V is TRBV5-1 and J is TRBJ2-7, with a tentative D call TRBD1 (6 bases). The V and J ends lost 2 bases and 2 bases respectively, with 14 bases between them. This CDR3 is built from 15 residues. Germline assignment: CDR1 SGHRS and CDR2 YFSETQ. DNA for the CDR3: TGCGCCAGCAGCTTACAGGGAGAGGTGGCCTACGAGCAGTACTTC. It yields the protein CASSLQGEVAYEQYF.

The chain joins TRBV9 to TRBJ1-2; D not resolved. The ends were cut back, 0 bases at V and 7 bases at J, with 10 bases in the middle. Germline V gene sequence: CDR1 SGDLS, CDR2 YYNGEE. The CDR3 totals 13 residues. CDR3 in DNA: TGTGCCAGCAGCGTAGGTATGGACTCTGGCTACACCTTC. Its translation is CASSVGMDSGYTF.

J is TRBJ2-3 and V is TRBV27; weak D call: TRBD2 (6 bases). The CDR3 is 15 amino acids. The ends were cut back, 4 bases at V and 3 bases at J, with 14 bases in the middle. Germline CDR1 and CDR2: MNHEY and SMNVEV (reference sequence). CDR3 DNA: TGTGCCAGCAGTTCGGGGACGGCGGGGACAGATACGCAGTATTTT. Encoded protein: CASSSGTAGTDTQYF.

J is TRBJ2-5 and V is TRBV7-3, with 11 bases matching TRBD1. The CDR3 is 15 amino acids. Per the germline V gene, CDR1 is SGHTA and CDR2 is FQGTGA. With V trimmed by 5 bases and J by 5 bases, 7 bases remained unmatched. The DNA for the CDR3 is TGTGCCAGCAGCCTACGGACAGGGGGCAGCGAGACCCAGTACTTC. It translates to CASSLRTGGSETQYF.

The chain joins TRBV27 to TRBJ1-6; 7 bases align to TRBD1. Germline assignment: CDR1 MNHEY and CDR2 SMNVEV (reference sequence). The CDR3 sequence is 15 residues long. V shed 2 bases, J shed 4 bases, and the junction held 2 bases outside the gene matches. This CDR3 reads CASSLGTVYNSPLHF. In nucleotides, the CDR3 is TGTGCCAGCAGTTTAGGGACAGTTTATAATTCACCCCTCCACTTT.